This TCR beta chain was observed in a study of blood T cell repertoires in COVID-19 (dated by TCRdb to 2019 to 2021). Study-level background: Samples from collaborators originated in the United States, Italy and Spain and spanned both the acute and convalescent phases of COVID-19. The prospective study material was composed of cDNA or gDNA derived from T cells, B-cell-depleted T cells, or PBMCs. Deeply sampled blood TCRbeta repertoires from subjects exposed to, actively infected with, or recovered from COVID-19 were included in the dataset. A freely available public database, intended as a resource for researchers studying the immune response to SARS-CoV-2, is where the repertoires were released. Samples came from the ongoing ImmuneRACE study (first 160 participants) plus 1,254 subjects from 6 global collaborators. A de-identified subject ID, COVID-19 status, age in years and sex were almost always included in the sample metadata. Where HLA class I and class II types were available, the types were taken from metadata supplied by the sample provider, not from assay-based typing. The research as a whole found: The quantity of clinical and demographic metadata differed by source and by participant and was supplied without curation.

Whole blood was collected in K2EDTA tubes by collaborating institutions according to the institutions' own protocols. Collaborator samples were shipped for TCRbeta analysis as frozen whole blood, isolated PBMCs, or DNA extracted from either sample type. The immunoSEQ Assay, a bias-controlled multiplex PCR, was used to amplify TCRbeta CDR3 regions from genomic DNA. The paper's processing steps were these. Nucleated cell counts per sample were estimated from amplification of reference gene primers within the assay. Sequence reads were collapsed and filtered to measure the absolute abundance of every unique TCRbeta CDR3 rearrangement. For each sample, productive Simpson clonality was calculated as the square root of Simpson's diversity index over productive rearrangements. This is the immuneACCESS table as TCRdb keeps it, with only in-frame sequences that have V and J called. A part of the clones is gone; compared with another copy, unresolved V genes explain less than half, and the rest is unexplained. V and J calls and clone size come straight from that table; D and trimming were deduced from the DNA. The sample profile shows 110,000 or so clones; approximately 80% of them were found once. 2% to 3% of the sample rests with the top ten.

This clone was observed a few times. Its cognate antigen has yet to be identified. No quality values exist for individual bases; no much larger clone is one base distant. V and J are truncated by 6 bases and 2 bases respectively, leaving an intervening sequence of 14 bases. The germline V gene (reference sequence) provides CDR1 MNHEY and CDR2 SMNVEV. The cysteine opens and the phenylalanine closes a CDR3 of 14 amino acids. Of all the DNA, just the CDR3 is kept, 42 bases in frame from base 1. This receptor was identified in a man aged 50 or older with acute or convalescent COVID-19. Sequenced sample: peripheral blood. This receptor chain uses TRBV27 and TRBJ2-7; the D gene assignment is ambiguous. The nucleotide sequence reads TGTGCCAGCAGCCATATTACGCGCCCCTACGAGCAGTACTTC. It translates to CASSHITRPYEQYF.